The clone carrying this T cell receptor (beta chain) was counted between two and nine times. As yet, its antigen is unknown. V lost 6 bases and J lost 7; bases outside the gene matches: 8. Germline-derived CDR1 and CDR2 are MNHEY and SMNVEV (reference sequence). CDR3 length: 14 residues. This sample is drawn from a study of molecular identifiers for immune sequencing clone quantification. Study background: Replicate RNA from about 19,000 or 110,000 naive CD8 T cells formed five aliquots; four were sequenced. General observations from the study: The study reportedly detected spiked Jurkat TCR RNA from one cell among approximately 1 million naive cells.

TCR libraries were built in bulk with a published protocol and specific TCR primers. In TCRdb, the PCR reads were re-called with MiXCR into one record per CDR3 protein. Among a few hundred thousand distinct CDR3 sequences listed, roughly a quarter were seen once. What was sequenced was naive CD8+ T cells from blood, with Jurkat cell RNA spiked in. Documented subset: FACS-sorted CD8+CD4-CCR7+CD45RA+ naive T cells. This sequence was found in a human donor in good health. Some libraries in this study had Jurkat cell RNA spiked in. V is TRBV27 and J is TRBJ2-7; TRBD1 aligns across 11 bases. The CDR3 DNA is TGTGCCAGCAGCAAAGGACAGGGGGCTCGAGAGCAGTACTTC. Its protein product is CASSKGQGAREQYF.